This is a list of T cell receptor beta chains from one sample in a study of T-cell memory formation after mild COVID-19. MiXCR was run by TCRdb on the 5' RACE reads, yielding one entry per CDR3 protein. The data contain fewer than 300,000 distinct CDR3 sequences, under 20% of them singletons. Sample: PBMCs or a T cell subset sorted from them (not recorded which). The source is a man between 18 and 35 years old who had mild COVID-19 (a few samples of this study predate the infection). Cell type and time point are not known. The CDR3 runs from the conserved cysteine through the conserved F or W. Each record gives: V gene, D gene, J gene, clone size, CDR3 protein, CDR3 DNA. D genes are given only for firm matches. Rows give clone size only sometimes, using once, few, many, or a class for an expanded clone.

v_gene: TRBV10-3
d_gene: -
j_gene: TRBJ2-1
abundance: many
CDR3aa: CAISDRVGYNEQFF
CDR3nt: TGTGCCATCAGTGACAGGGTAGGCTACAATGAGCAGTTCTTC

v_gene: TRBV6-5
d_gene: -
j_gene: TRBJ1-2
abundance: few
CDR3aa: CASKSPGVPYGYTF
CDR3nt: TGTGCCAGCAAATCCCCCGGGGTTCCCTATGGCTACACCTTC

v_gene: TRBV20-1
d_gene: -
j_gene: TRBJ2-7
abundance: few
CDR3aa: CSASRTAAYEQYF
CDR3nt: TGCAGTGCTAGTAGGACGGCTGCCTACGAGCAGTACTTC

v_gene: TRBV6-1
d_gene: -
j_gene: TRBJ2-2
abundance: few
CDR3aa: CASAMDGTNTGELFF
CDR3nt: TGTGCCAGCGCCATGGACGGGACGAACACCGGGGAGCTGTTTTTT

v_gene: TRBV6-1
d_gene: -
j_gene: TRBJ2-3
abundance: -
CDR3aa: CGLSTDTQYF
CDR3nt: TGTGGCCTGAGCACAGATACGCAGTATTTT

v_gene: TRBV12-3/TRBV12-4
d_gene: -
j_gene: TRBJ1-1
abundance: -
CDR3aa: CASRIPRTGTEAFF
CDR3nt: TGTGCCAGCAGAATCCCTAGGACGGGCACTGAAGCTTTCTTT

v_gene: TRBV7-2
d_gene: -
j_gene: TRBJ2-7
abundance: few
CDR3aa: CASSYPELGEQYF
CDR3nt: TGTGCCAGCAGCTACCCTGAACTGGGCGAGCAGTACTTC

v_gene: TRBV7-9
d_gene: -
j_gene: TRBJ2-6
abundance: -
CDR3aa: CASSSRGGANVLTF
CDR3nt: TGTGCCAGCAGCTCTCGGGGTGGGGCCAACGTCCTGACTTTC

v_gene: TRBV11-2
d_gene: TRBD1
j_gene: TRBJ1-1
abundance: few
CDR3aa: CASSLGPGQGGTEAFF
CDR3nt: TGTGCCAGCAGCTTAGGCCCGGGACAGGGAGGCACTGAAGCTTTCTTT

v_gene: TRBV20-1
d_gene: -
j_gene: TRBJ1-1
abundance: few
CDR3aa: CSARDRTSNTEAFF
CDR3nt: TGCAGTGCTAGAGATAGGACTTCGAACACTGAAGCTTTCTTT

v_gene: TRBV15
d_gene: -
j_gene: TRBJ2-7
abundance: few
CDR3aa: CATSRPGGDRSYEQYF
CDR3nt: TGTGCCACCAGCAGGCCAGGGGGGGACAGGTCCTACGAGCAGTACTTC

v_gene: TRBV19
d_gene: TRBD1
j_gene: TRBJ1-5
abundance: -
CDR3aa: CASTPLRTGGAGQPQHF
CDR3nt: TGTGCCAGTACCCCCCTTAGGACAGGGGGCGCAGGTCAGCCCCAGCATTTT

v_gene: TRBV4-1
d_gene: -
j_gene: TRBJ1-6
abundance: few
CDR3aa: CASSHPPRRDIYNSPLHF
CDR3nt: TGCGCCAGCAGCCACCCGCCTCGCCGGGATATATATAATTCACCCCTCCACTTT

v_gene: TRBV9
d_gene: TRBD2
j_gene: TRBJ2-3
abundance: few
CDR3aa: CASSVAGLAGGTDTQYF
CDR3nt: TGTGCCAGCAGCGTAGCGGGACTAGCGGGGGGCACAGATACGCAGTATTTT

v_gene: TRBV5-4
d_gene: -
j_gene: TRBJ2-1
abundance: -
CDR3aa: CASSSPTGGKVDEQFF
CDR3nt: TGTGCCAGCAGCTCGCCCACCGGTGGCAAGGTCGATGAGCAGTTCTTC

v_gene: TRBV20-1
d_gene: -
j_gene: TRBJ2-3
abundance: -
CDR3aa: CSAELHSTDTQYF
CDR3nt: TGCAGTGCTGAGCTCCACTCCACAGATACGCAGTATTTT

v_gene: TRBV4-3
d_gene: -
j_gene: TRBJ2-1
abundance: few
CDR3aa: CASSQEVAGSYTEQFF
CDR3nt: TGCGCCAGCAGCCAAGAGGTGGCAGGGTCCTACACTGAGCAGTTCTTC

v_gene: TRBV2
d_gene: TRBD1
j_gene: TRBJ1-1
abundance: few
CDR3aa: CASGDRGYTEAFF
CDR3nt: TGTGCCAGCGGGGACAGGGGATACACTGAAGCTTTCTTT

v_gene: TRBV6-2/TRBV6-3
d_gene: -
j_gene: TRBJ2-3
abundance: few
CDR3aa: CASSWGYTTQYF
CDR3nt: TGTGCCAGCAGTTGGGGTTACACTACGCAGTATTTT

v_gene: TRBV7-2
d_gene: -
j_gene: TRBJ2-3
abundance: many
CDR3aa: CASSPYTTDTQYF
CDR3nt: TGTGCCAGCAGCCCCTACACCACAGATACGCAGTATTTT

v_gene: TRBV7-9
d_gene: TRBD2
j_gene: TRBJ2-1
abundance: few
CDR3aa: CASSFAGGEQFF
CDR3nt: TGTGCCAGCAGCTTCGCGGGAGGTGAGCAGTTCTTC

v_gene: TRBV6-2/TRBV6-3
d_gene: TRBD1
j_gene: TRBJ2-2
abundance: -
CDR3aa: CASRTFPGQGAGELFF
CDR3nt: TGTGCCAGCAGAACATTCCCGGGACAGGGGGCCGGGGAGCTGTTTTTT

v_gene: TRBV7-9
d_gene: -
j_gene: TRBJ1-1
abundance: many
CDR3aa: CASSLEGFMNTEAFF
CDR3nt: TGTGCCAGCAGCTTAGAGGGCTTCATGAACACTGAAGCTTTCTTT

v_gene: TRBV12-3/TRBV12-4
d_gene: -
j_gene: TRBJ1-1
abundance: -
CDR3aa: CASSLPGQPTDEAFF
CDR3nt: TGTGCCAGCAGTCTTCCGGGACAACCTACCGATGAAGCTTTCTTT

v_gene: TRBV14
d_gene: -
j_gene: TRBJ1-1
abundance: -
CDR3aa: CASSQYEGSMNTEAFF
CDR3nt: TGTGCCAGCAGCCAATACGAGGGATCCATGAACACTGAAGCTTTCTTT

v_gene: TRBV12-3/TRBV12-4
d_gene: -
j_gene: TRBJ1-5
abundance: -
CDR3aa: CASSTKESNQPQHF
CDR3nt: TGTGCCAGCAGTACGAAGGAGAGCAATCAGCCCCAGCATTTT

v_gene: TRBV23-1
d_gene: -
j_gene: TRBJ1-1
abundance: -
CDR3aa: CASKAGLIF
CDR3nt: TGCGCCAGCAAGGCAGGGCTAATCTTT

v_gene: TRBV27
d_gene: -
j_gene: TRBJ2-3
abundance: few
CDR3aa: CAVASAPDTQYF
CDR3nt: TGTGCAGTAGCGAGCGCGCCAGATACGCAGTATTTT

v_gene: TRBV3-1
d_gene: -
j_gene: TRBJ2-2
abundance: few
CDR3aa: CASSVRAGGELFF
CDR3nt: TGTGCCAGCAGCGTAAGGGCGGGCGGGGAGCTGTTTTTT

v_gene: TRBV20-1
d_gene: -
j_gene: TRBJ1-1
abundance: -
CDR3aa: CSASTGRSLEAFF
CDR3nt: TGCAGTGCTAGTACGGGGCGTAGTTTGGAGGCTTTCTTT

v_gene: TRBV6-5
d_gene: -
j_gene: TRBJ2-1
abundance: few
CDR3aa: CASSRAVPLGHYEQFF
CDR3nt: TGTGCCAGCAGCCGCGCTGTTCCTTTGGGGCATTACGAGCAGTTCTTC

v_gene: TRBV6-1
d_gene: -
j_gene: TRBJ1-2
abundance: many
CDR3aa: CASRDILNYGYTF
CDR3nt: TGTGCCAGCAGGGACATCTTAAACTATGGCTACACCTTC

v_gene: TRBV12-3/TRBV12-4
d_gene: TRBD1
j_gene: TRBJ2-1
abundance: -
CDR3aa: CASSFGGTGDSSYNEQFF
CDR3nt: TGTGCCAGCAGTTTCGGCGGGACAGGGGATTCCTCCTACAATGAGCAGTTCTTC

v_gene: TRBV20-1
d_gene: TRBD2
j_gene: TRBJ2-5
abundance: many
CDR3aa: CSARDWTSGGGETQYF
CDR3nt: TGCAGTGCTAGAGATTGGACTAGCGGGGGAGGAGAGACCCAGTACTTC

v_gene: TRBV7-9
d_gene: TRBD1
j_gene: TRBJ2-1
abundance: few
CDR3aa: CASSKGAPNEQFF
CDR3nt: TGTGCCAGCTCGAAGGGGGCCCCCAATGAGCAGTTCTTC

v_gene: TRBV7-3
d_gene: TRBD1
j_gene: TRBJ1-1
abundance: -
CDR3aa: CASSFSRQGLVPEAFF
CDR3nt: TGTGCCAGCAGCTTCAGCCGACAGGGGCTTGTTCCTGAAGCTTTCTTT

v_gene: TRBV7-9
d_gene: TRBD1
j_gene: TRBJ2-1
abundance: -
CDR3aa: CAAGTGADEQFF
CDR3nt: TGTGCCGCCGGGACAGGGGCCGATGAGCAGTTCTTC

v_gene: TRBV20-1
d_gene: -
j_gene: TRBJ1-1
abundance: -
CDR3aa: CSASSSGSEAFF
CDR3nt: TGCAGTGCTAGTTCGTCGGGGTCTGAAGCTTTCTTT

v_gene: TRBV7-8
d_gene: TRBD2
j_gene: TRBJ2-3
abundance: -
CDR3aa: CASSSQPGLAVRDTQYF
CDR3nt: TGTGCCAGCAGCTCACAGCCGGGACTAGCGGTTCGAGATACGCAGTATTTT

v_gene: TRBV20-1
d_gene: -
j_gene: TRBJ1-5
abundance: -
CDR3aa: CSARRGDSNQPQHF
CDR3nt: TGCAGTGCCAGAAGGGGGGATAGCAATCAGCCCCAGCATTTT

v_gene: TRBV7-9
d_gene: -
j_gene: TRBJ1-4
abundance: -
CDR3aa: CASLRLDTNEKLFF
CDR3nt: TGTGCCAGCCTGAGACTGGATACTAATGAAAAACTGTTTTTT

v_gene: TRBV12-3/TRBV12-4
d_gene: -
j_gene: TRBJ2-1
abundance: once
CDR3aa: CASSLDGAGHNEQFF
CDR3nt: TGTGCCAGCAGTTTAGACGGGGCGGGACACAATGAGCAGTTCTTC

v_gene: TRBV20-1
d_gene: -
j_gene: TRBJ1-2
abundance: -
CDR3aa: CSASGQTRGYTF
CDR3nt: TGCAGTGCTAGCGGTCAAACGCGGGGCTACACCTTC

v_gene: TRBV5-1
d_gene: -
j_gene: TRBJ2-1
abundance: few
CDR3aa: CASSDWAGSMGEQFF
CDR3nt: TGCGCCAGCAGCGACTGGGCAGGGTCAATGGGTGAGCAGTTCTTC

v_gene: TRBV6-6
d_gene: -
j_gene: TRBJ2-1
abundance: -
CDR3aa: CASSYPRRGSSYNEQFF
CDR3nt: TGTGCCAGCAGTTACCCGAGAAGGGGCAGCTCCTACAATGAGCAGTTCTTC